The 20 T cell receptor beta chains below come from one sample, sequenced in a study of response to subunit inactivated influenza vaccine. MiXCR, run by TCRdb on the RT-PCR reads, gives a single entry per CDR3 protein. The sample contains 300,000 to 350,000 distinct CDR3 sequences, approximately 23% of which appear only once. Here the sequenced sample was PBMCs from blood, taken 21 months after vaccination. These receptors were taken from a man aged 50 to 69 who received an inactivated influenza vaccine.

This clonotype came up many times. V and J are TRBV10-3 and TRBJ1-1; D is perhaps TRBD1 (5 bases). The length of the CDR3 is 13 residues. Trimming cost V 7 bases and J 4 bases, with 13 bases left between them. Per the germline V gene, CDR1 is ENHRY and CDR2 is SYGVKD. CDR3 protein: CAITEEGVTEAFF. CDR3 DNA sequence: TGTGCCATCACCGAGGAAGGGGTCACTGAAGCTTTCTTT.

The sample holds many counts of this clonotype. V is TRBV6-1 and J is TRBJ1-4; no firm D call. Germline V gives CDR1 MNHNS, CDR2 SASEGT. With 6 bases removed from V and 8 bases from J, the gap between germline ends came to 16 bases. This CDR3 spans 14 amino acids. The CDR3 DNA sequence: TGTGCCAGCAGCCTGAACCTCGCGAAAGAAAAACTGTTTTTT. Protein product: CASSLNLAKEKLFF.

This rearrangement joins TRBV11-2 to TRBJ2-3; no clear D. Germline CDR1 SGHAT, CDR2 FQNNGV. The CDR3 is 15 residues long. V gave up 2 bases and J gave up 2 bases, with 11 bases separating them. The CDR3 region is CASSLSPRFTDTQYF. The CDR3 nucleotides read TGTGCCAGCAGCTTATCTCCGCGATTCACAGATACGCAGTATTTT.

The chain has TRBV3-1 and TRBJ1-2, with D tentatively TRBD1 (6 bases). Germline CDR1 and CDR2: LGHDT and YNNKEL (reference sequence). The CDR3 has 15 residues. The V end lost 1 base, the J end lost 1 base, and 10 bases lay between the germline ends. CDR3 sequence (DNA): TGTGCCAGCAGCCAAGTGCAGGGGTATAACTATGGCTACACCTTC. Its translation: CASSQVQGYNYGYTF.

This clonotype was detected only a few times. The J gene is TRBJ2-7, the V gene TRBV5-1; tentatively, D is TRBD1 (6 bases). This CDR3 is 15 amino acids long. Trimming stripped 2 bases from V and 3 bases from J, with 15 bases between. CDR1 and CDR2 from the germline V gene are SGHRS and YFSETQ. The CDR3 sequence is CASSFGTQNFYEQYF. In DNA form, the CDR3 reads TGCGCCAGCAGCTTCGGGACACAAAACTTCTACGAGCAGTACTTC.

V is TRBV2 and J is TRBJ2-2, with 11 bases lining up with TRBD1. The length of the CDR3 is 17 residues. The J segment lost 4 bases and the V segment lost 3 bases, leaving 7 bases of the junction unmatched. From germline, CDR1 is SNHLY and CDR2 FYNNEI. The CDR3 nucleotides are TGTGCCAGCAGTGAGGACTTTGGGACAGGGGGCACCGGGGAGCTGTTTTTT. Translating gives CASSEDFGTGGTGELFF.

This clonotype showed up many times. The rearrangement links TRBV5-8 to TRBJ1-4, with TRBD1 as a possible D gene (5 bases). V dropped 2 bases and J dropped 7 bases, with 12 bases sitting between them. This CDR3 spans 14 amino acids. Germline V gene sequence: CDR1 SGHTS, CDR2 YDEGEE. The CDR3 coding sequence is TGTGCCAGCAGCTTCAAGGGGAGGCGTGAAAAACTGTTTTTT. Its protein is CASSFKGRREKLFF. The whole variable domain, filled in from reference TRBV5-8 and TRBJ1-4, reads EAGVTQSPTHLIKTRGQQATLRCSPISGHTSVYWYQQALGLGLQFLLWYDEGEERNRGNFPPRFSGRQFPNYSSELNVNALELEDSALYLCASSFKGRREKLFFGSGTQLSVL.

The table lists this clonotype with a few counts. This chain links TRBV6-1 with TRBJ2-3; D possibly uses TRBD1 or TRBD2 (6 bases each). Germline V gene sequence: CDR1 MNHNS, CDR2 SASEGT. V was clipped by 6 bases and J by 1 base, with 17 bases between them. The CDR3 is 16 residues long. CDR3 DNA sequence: TGTGCCAGCAGAAAGGGGGGAGTACTCGGCACAGATACGCAGTATTTT. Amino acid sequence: CASRKGGVLGTDTQYF.

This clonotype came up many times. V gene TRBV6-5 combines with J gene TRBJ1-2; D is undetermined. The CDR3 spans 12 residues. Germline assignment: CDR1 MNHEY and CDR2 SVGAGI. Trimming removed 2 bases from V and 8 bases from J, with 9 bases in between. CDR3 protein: CASSYPEGGYTF. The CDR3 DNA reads TGTGCCAGCAGTTACCCTGAAGGCGGCTACACCTTC.

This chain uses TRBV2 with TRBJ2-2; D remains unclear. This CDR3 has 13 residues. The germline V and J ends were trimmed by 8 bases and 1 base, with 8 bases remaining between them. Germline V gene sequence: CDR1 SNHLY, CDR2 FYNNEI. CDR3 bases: TGTGCCAGCTCTGGGGAGAACACCGGGGAGCTGTTTTTT. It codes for CASSGENTGELFF.

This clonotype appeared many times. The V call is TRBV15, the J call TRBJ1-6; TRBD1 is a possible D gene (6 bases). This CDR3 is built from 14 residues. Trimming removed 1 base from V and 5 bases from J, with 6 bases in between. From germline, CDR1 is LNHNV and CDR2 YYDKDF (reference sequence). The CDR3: CATSRGTDNSPLHF. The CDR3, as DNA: TGTGCCACCAGCAGAGGGACAGATAATTCACCCCTCCACTTT.

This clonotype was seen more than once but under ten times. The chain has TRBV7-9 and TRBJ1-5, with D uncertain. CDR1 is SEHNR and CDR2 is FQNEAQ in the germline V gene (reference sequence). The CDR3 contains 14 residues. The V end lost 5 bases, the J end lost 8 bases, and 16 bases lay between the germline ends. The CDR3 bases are TGTGCCAGCAGCGGAAAGAATCCCGGGGAGCCCCAGCATTTT. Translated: CASSGKNPGEPQHF.

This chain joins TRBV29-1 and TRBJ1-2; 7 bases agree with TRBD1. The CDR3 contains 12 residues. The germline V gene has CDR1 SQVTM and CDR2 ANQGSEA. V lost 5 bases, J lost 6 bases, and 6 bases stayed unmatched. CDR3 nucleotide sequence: TGCAGCGTTTTTACAGGGGCGGATGGCTACACCTTC. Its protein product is CSVFTGADGYTF.

CDR3 in DNA: TGTGCCAGCTTAGCGGGAGGGCCGTCCTACGAGCAGTACTTC. Encoded protein: CASLAGGPSYEQYF. The chain carries TRBV2 and TRBJ2-7, with 11 nucleotides matching TRBD2. The germline V gene has CDR1 SNHLY and CDR2 FYNNEI. The CDR3 spans 14 residues. After removal of 8 bases from V and 1 base from J, the junction contained 4 bases not matched to a gene.

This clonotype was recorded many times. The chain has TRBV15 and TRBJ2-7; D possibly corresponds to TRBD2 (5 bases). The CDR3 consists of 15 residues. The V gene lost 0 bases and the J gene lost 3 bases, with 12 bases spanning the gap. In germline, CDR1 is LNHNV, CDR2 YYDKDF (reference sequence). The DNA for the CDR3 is TGTGCCACCAGCAGAGATGACGGAGGAGGCTACGAGCAGTACTTC. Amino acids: CATSRDDGGGYEQYF.

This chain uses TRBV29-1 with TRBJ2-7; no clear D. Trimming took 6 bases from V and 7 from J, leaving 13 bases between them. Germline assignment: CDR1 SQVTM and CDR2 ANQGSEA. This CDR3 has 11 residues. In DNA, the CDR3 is TGCAGCGTAGCCAATAAGCGAGAGCAGTACTTC. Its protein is CSVANKREQYF.

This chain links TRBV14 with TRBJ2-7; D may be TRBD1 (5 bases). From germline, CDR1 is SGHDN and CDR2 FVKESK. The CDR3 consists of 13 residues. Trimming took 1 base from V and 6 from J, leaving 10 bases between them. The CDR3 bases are TGTGCCAGCAGCCAAGGATACAGGTTCGAGCAGTACTTC. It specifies CASSQGYRFEQYF.

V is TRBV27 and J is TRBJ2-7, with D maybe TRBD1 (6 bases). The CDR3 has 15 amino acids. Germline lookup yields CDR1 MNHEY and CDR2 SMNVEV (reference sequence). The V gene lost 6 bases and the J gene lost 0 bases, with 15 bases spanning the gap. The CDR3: CASSRLGDNSYEQYF. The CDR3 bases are TGTGCCAGCAGCCGCTTAGGGGACAACTCCTACGAGCAGTACTTC.

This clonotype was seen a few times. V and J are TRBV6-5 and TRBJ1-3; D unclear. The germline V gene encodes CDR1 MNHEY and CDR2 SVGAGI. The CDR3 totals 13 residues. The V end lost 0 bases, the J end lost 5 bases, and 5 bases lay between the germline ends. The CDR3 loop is CASSYSERNTIYF. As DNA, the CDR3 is TGTGCCAGCAGTTACTCCGAACGAAACACCATATATTTT.

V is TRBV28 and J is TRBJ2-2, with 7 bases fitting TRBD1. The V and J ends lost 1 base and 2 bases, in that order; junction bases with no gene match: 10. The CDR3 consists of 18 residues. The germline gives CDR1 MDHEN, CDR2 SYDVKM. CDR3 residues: CASSLYGLGTVNTGELFF. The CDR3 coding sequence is TGTGCCAGCAGTTTATATGGTTTAGGGACAGTTAACACCGGGGAGCTGTTTTTT.